This T cell receptor beta chain was sequenced in a study of blood T cell repertoires in COVID-19. Turning to the study itself: COVID-19 samples, acute and convalescent, were from the United States, Italy and Spain.

TCRdb keeps only in-frame clones here, not all; method: immunoSEQ multiplex PCR. The top ten hold around 1.8% of the sample, which has about 260,000 clones, 80% to 90% seen once. The V end was cut by 2 bases, the J end by 2 bases, with 7 bases between. The germline V gene has CDR1 MNHEY and CDR2 SVGEGT. The CDR3 is made up of 14 amino acids. The sequence was collected from a young man with active or convalescent COVID-19. The sample consisted of peripheral blood. V and J are TRBV6-2 or TRBV6-3 and TRBJ2-4, with D maybe TRBD1 (5 bases). CDR3 loop: CASSYQGSKNIQYF. The CDR3, as DNA: TGTGCCAGCAGTTACCAGGGCTCCAAAAACATTCAGTACTTC.